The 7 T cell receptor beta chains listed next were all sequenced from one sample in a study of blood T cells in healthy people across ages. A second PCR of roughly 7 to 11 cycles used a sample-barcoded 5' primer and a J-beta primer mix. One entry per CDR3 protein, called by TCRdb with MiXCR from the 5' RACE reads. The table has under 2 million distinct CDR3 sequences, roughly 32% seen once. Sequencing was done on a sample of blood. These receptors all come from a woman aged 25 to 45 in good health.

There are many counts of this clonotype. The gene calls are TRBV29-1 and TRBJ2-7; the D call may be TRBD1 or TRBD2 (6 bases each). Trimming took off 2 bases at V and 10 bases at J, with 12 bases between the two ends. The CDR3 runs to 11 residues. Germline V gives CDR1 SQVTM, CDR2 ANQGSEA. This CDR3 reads CSVEWGASQYF. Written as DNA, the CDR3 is TGCAGCGTTGAATGGGGGGCTAGTCAGTACTTC.

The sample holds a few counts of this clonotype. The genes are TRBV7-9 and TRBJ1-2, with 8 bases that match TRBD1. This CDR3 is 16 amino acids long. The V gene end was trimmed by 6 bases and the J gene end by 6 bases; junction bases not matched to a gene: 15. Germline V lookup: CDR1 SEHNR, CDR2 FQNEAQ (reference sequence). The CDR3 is CASSSAGQGAVNGYTF. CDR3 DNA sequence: TGTGCCAGCAGTTCGGCGGGGCAGGGGGCAGTCAATGGCTACACCTTC.

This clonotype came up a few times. The CDR3 bases are TGCAGTGCTAGGCAGGGCGCCGCCGAGCAGTACTTC. Amino acid sequence: CSARQGAAEQYF. The V gene is TRBV20-1, the J gene TRBJ2-7; D is possibly TRBD1 (5 bases). The V end was cut by 3 bases, the J end by 6 bases, with 12 bases between. The germline gives CDR1 DFQATT, CDR2 SNEGSKA (reference sequence). This CDR3 contains 12 residues.

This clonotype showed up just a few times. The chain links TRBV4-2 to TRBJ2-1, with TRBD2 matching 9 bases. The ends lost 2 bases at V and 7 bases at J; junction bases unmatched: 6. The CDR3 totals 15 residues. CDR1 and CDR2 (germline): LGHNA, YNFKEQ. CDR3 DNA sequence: TGTGCCAGCAGCCAAAACGGCGGGGGGGCTAATGAGCAGTTCTTC. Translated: CASSQNGGGANEQFF.

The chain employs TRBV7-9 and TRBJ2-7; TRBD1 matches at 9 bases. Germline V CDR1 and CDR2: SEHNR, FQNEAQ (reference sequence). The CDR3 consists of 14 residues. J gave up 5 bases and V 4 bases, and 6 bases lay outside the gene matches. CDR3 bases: TGTGCCAGCAGCTGGGGACAGGGTATGGACGAGCAGTACTTC. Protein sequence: CASSWGQGMDEQYF.

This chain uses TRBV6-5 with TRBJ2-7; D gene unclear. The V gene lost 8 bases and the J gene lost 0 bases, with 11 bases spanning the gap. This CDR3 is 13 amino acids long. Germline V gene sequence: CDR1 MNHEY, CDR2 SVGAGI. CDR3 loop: CASFDPASYEQYF. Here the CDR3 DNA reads TGTGCCAGCTTTGACCCAGCCTCCTACGAGCAGTACTTC.

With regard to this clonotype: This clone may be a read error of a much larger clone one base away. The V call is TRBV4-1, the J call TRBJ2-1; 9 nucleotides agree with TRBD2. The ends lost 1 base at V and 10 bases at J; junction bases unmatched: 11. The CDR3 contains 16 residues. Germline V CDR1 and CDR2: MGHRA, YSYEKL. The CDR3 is CASSQVSSGRPHEQFF. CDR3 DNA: TGCGCCAGCAGCCAAGTTAGTAGCGGGAGACCCCACGAGCAGTTCTTC.